These T cell receptor beta chains were read from a single sample in a study of blood T cell repertoires in COVID-19. Libraries were prepared by immunoSEQ multiplex PCR; TCRdb keeps only in-frame clonotypes and omits some of them. The table has 250,000 to 350,000 clones, roughly 88% seen once. The sample comprised peripheral blood. These receptors were taken from a woman in her twenties or thirties with COVID-19, enrolled during active disease. Both conserved end residues are trimmed from each CDR3.

TRBJ1-5 | TRBV6-5 | ASSRDTSLGPQH
TRBJ1-5 | TRBV7-6 | ASSLFSDQPQH
TRBJ1-4 | TRBV30 | AWRYAGTTNEKLF
TRBJ2-1 | TRBV19 | ASSSASSYNEQF
TRBJ1-5 | TRBV25-1 | ASSESGGDNQPQH
TRBJ1-5 | TRBV19 | ASSWDTVDQPQH
TRBJ2-1 | TRBV5-1 | ASSLWTSGDNEQF
TRBJ1-3 | TRBV7-2 | ASSFLGHRSGNTIY
TRBJ1-2 | TRBV25-1 | ASSESGPSRGGGYT
TRBJ1-5 | TRBV30 | AWNRDRGNQPQH
TRBJ1-1 | TRBV6-1 | ASSEGQGAVGAQWAF
TRBJ2-4 | TRBV7-9 | ASSLSLAGGTKNIQY
TRBJ2-1 | TRBV15 | ATSSGRLSYNEQF
TRBJ2-5 | TRBV12-3/TRBV12-4 | ASRIRELGTQY
TRBJ2-3 | TRBV6-5 | ASMGRILTDTQY
TRBJ2-1 | TRBV5-1 | ASSLVPGNPYNEQF
TRBJ1-1 | TRBV19 | ASSKGQGNTEAF
TRBJ2-3 | TRBV20-1 | SASNRDGPDTQY
TRBJ2-7 | TRBV4-1 | ASSQESGLYEQY
TRBJ2-3 | TRBV10-1 | ASSRGAGDTDTQY
TRBJ2-3 | TRBV5-1 | ASRGTGGANADTQY
TRBJ2-1 | TRBV5-8 | ASSLGFGIAGSYNEQF
TRBJ2-7 | TRBV3-1/TRBV3-2 | ASSHGTSGSGEQY
TRBJ2-4 | TRBV19 | ASSIGGGGNIQY
TRBJ2-1 | TRBV29-1 | SVALRRGSYNEQF
TRBJ2-7 | TRBV28 | ASSSLAGGTYEQY
TRBJ2-5 | TRBV5-4 | ASSWDLIGPGETQY
TRBJ2-3 | TRBV14 | ASSPRQGSDTQY
TRBJ2-7 | TRBV28 | ASSLGQGLRAY
TRBJ2-1 | TRBV12-3/TRBV12-4 | ASGQGSGNEQF
TRBJ2-7 | TRBV12-3/TRBV12-4 | ASSSRTGQLD
TRBJ2-5 | TRBV7-2 | ASSPGTTKRTQY
TRBJ2-7 | TRBV28 | ASSLSDRGYEQY
TRBJ1-5 | TRBV27 | ASSPVQGYNQPQH
TRBJ1-1 | TRBV7-8 | ASSYGQGETSAF
TRBJ1-2 | TRBV11-2 | ASSLGRVDYGYT
TRBJ1-1 | TRBV28 | ASNGQAAF
TRBJ2-1 | TRBV5-4 | ASSSAGTPAVYNEQF
TRBJ2-6 | TRBV15 | ATSREGRGLAGGSGANVLT